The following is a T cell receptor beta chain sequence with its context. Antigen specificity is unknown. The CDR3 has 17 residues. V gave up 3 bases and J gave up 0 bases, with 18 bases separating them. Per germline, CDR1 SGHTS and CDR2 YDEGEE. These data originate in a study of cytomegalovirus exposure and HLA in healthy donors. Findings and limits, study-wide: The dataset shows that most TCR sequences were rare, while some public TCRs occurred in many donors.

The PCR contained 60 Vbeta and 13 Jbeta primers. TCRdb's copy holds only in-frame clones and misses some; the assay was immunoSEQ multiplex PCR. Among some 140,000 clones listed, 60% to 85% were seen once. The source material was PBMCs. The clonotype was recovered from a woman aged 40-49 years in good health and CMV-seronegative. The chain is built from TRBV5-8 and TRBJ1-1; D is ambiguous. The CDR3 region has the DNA TGTGCCAGCAGCTCCTCTGCAGGTCCAATTATGAACACTGAAGCTTTCTTT. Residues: CASSSSAGPIMNTEAFF.